This TCR beta chain was recovered during a study of identifying expanded T cells in peripheral blood. Germline lookup yields CDR1 MNHEY and CDR2 SMNVEV (reference sequence). The CDR3 runs to 14 residues. Trimming pared 3 bases from V and 1 base from J, leaving 9 bases between. The study's findings and limits: Approximately 1.1 clones differed between technical replicates, versus approximately 17 and 20 over time. Variance in clone template counts between two-week samples significantly increased with total template count across all healthy donors.

Method: immunoSEQ multiplex PCR; TCRdb's copy keeps in-frame clones and lacks some. This sample yields approximately 86,000 clones, of which about 85% are seen a single time; 3.5% to 5.5% belongs to the top ten. Notes on this clone: Its antigen remains unidentified.

During the collection period, no donor immune events like infections were recorded. The receptor was isolated from a person aged 18-70 years in good health. The rearrangement joins TRBV27 to TRBJ1-2; D is undetermined. Sequencing input: blood. The CDR3 DNA is TGTGCCAGCAGTTTTACCAAAAATAACTATGGCTACACCTTC. Translation gives CASSFTKNNYGYTF.